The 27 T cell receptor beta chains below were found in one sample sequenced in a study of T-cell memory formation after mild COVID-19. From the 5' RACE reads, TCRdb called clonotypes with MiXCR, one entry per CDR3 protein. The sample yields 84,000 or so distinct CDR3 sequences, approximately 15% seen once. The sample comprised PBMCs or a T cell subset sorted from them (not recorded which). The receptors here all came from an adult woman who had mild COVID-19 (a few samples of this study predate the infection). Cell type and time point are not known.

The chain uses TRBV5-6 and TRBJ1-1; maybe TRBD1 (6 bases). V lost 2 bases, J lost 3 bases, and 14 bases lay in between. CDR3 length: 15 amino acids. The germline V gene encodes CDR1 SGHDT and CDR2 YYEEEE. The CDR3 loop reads CASSLVQGLDTEAFF. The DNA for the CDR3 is TGTGCCAGCAGCTTAGTCCAGGGGTTGGACACTGAAGCTTTCTTT.

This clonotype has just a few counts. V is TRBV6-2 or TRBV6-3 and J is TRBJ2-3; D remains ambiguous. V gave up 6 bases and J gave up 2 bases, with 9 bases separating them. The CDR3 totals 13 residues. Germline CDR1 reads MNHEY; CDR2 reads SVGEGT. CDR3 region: CASRHILTDTQYF. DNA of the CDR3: TGTGCCAGCAGACACATCCTCACAGATACGCAGTATTTT.

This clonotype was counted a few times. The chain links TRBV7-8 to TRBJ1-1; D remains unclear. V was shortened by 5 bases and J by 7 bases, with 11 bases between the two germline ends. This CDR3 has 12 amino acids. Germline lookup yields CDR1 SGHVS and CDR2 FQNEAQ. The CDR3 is CASSRRYFEAFF. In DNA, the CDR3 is TGTGCCAGCAGCCGCCGCTACTTTGAAGCTTTCTTT.

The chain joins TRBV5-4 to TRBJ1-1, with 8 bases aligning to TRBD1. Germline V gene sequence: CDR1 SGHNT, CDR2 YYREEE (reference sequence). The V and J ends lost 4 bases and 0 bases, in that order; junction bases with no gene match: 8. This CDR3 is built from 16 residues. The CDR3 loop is CASSPAKDRVNTEAFF. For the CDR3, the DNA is TGTGCCAGCAGCCCGGCGAAGGACAGGGTGAACACTGAAGCTTTCTTT.

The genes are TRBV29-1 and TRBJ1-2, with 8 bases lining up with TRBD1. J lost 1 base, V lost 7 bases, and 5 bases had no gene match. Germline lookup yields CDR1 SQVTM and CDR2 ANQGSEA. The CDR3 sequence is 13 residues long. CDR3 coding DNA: TGCAGCGCCTTGGGACAGGATAACTATGGCTACACCTTC. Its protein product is CSALGQDNYGYTF.

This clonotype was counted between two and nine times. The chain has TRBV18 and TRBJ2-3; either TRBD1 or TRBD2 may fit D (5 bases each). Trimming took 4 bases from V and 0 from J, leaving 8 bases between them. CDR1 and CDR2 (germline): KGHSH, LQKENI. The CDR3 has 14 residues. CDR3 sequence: CASSRGGSTDTQYF. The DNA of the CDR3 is TGTGCCAGCTCACGGGGCGGGAGCACAGATACGCAGTATTTT.

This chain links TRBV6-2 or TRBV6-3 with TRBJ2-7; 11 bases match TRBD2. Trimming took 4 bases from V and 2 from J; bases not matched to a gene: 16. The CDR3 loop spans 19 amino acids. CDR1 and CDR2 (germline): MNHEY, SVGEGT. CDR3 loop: CASSSSEPSGTSGTYEQYF. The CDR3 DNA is TGTGCCAGCAGTTCCTCGGAACCTTCCGGGACTAGCGGAACCTACGAGCAGTACTTC.

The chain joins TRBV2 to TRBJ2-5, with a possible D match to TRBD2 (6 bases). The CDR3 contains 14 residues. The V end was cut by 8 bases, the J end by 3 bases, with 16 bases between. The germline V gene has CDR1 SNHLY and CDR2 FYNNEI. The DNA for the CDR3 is TGTGCCAGCGGGACTCACACAATAAAAGAGACCCAGTACTTC. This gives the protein CASGTHTIKETQYF.

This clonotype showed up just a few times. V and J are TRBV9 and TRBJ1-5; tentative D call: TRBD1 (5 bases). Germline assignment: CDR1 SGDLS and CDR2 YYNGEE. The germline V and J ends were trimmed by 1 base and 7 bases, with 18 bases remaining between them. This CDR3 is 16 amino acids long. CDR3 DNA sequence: TGTGCCAGCAGCGTAAAACCGGGACCCTCTCGCCAGCCCCAGCATTTT. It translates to CASSVKPGPSRQPQHF.

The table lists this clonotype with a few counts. The CDR3, as DNA: TGTGCCAGCAGCAAGCGGACAGGGGGCCATGAAGAGACCCAGTACTTC. This sequence encodes CASSKRTGGHEETQYF. The chain combines TRBV13 with TRBJ2-5, with 11 bases aligning to TRBD1. The germline V gene encodes CDR1 PRHDT and CDR2 FYEKMQ (reference sequence). V gave up 5 bases and J gave up 3 bases; unmatched junction bases: 8. CDR3 length equals 16 residues.

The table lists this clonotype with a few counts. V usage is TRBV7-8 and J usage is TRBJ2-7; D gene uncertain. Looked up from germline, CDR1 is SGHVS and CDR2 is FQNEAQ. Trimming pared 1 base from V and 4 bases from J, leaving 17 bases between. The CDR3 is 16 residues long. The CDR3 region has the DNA TGTGCCAGCAGCTTAGACGGGCCCCCACTGGGGTACGAGCAGTACTTC. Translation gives CASSLDGPPLGYEQYF.

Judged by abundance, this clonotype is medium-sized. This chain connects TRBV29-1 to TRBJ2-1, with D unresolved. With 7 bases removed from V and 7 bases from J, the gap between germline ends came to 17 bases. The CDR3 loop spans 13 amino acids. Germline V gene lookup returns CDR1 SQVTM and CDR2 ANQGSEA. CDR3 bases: TGCAGCGCCAACGTCCATACGCGGAATGAGCAGTTCTTC. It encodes CSANVHTRNEQFF.

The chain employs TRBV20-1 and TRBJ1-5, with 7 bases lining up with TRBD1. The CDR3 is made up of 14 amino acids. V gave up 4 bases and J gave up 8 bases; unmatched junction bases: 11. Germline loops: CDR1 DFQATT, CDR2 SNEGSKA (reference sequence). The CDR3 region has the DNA TGCAGTGCTAAGGCCCTAGGGGGCTTGGAGCCCCAGCATTTT. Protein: CSAKALGGLEPQHF.

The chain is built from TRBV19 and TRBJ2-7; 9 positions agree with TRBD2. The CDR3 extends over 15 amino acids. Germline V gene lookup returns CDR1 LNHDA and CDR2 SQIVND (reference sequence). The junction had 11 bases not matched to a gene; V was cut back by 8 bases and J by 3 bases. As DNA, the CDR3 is TGTGCCAGTTCGTTTAGCGGGAGAGGGGGCTACGAGCAGTACTTC. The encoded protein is CASSFSGRGGYEQYF.

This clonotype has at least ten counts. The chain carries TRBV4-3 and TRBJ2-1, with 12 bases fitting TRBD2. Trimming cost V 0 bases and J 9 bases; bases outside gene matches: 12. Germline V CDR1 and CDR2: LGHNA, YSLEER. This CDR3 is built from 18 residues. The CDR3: CASSQELRLAGEFSEQFF. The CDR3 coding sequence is TGCGCCAGCAGCCAAGAGTTAAGACTAGCGGGAGAGTTCAGTGAGCAGTTCTTC.

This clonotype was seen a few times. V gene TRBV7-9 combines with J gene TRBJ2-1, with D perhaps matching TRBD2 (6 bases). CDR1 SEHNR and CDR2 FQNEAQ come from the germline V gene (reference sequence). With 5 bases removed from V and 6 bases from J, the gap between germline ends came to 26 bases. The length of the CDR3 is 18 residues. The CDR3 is CASSPFSSGVGISNEQFF. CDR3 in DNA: TGTGCCAGCAGCCCGTTCAGTAGCGGCGTCGGCATAAGCAATGAGCAGTTCTTC.

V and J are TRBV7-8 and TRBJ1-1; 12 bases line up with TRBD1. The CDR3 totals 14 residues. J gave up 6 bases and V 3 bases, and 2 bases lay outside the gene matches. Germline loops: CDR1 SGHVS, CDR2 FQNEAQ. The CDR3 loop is CASSLGQGAPEAFF. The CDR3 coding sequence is TGTGCCAGCAGCTTGGGACAGGGGGCTCCTGAAGCTTTCTTT.

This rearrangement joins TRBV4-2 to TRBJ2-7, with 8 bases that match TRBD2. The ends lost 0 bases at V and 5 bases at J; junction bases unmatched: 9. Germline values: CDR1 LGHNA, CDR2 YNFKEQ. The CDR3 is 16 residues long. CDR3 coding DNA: TGTGCCAGCAGCCAAGATTTCACGGGGGGGCCGAACGAGCAGTACTTC. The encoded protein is CASSQDFTGGPNEQYF.

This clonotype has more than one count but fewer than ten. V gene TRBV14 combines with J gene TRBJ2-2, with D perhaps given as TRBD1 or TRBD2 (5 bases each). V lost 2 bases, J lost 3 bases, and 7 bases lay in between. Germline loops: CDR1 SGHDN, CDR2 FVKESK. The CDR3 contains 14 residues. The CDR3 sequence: CASSQWGYTGELFF. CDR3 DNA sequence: TGTGCCAGCAGCCAATGGGGGTACACCGGGGAGCTGTTTTTT.

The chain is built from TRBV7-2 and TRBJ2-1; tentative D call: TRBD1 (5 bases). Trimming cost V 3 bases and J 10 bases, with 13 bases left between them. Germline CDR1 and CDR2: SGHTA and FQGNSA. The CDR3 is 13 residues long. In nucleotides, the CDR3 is TGTGCCAGCAGCTTGCAGCAGGGCCAGGAGCAGTTCTTC. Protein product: CASSLQQGQEQFF. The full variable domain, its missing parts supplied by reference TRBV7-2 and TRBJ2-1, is GAGVSQSPSNKVTEKGKDVELRCDPISGHTALYWYRQSLGQGLEFLIYFQGNSAPDKSGLPSDRFSAERTGGSVSTLTIQRTQQEDSAVYLCASSLQQGQEQFFGPGTRLTVL.

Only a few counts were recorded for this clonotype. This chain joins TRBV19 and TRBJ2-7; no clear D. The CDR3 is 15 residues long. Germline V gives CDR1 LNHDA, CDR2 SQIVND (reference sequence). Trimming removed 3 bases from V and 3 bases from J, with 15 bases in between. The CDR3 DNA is TGTGCCAGTAGTATCTATGTCTTCGGCGGCTACGAGCAGTACTTC. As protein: CASSIYVFGGYEQYF. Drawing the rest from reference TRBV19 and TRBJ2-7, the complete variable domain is DGGITQSPKYLFRKEGQNVTLSCEQNLNHDAMYWYRQDPGQGLRLIYYSQIVNDFQKGDIAEGYSVSREKKESFPLTVTSAQKNPTAFYLCASSIYVFGGYEQYFGPGTRLTVT.

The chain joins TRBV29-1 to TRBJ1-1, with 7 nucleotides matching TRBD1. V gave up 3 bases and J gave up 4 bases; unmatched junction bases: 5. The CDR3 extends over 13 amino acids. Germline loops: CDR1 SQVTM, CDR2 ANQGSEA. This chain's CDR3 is CSVDGPGGTEAFF. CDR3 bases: TGCAGCGTTGATGGTCCAGGGGGCACTGAAGCTTTCTTT. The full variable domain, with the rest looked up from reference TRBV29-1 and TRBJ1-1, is SAVISQKPSRDICQRGTSLTIQCQVDSQVTMMFWYRQQPGQSLTLIATANQGSEATYESGFVIDKFPISRPNLTFSTLTVSNMSPEDSSIYLCSVDGPGGTEAFFGQGTRLTVV.

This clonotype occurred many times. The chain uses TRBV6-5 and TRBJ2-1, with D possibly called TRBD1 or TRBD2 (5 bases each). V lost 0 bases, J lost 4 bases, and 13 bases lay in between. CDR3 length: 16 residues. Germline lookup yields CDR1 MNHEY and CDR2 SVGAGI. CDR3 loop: CASSYSRERGYNEQFF. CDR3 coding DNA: TGTGCCAGCAGTTACTCCAGGGAACGGGGATACAATGAGCAGTTCTTC.

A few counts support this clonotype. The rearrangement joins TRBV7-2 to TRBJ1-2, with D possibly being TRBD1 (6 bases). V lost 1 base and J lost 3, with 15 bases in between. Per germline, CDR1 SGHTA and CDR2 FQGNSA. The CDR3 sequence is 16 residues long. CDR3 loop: CASSLGVGAGDYGYTF. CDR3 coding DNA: TGTGCCAGCAGCTTAGGTGTGGGGGCGGGAGACTATGGCTACACCTTC.

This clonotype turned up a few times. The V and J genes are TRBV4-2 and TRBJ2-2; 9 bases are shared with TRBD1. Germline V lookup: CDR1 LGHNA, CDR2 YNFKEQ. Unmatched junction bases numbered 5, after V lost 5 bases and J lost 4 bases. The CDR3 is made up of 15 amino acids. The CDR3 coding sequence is TGTGCCAGCAGCACGGGACAGGGTGGCACCGGGGAGCTGTTTTTT. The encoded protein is CASSTGQGGTGELFF.

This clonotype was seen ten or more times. The CDR3 DNA reads as TGTGCCAGCAGTTTACCCGGGGAGCTGTTTTTT. It yields the protein CASSLPGELFF. The chain is built from TRBV12-3 or TRBV12-4 and TRBJ2-2, with no clear D. The germline V and J ends were trimmed by 2 bases and 6 bases, with 1 base remaining between them. CDR3 length equals 11 residues.

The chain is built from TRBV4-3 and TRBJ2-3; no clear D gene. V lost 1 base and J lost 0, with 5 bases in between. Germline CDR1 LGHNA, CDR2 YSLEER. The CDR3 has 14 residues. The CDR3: CASSQAGSTDTQYF. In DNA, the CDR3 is TGCGCCAGCAGCCAAGCCGGCAGCACAGATACGCAGTATTTT.